A single sample is the source of the 26 T cell receptor beta chains below, sequenced in a study of regulatory T cells. Points from the study as a whole: Regulatory T cells from CD3G-deficient patients were less diverse than autologous conventional CD4+ cells and control regulatory cells.

Their antigens are not known. Amplification used 52 TRBV primers and 13 TRBJ primers. Clones were read by immunoSEQ multiplex PCR, and TCRdb kept only the in-frame ones, dropping some. The repertoire holds about 6,100 clones, with more than 80% as singletons. The specimen sequenced was CD4+ Tregs sorted from blood. These receptor sequences come from a person under 35 with CD3G deficiency.

The chain combines TRBV10-3 with TRBJ2-3; 7 bases align to TRBD2. CDR3 size: 13 residues. Germline trimming cut 10 bases from V and 6 bases from J; bases unmatched to any gene: 10. Germline CDR1 is ENHRY and CDR2 is SYGVKD. The CDR3 is CATAPLARDTQYF. The CDR3 region has the DNA TGTGCCACCGCCCCACTAGCGAGGGATACGCAGTATTTT.

This chain joins TRBV6-6 and TRBJ2-3; TRBD1 aligns across 9 bases. Germline-derived CDR1 and CDR2 are MNHNY and SVGAGI (reference sequence). This CDR3 spans 15 amino acids. V lost 6 bases to trimming and J lost 8 bases; unmatched junction nucleotides: 12. CDR3 DNA: TGTGCCAGCAGACAAACTGGACAGGGGACTATTACGCAGTATTTT. This sequence encodes CASRQTGQGTITQYF.

This chain uses TRBV5-1 with TRBJ2-3, with 10 bases fitting TRBD1. Germline values: CDR1 SGHRS, CDR2 YFSETQ. V was pared by 4 bases and J by 4 bases, with 9 bases of the junction left unmatched. This CDR3 spans 16 amino acids. The CDR3 DNA reads TGCGCCAGCAGCCTTTCCGGACAGGGGGGTGCAGATACGCAGTATTTT. This translates into CASSLSGQGGADTQYF.

The chain is built from TRBV5-1 and TRBJ2-2, with D perhaps given as TRBD1 or TRBD2 (5 bases each). The CDR3 sequence is 16 residues long. From germline, CDR1 is SGHRS and CDR2 YFSETQ. Trimming removed 0 bases from V and 3 bases from J, with 12 bases in between. CDR3 in amino acids: CASSLGPGRDTGELFF. Written as DNA, the CDR3 is TGCGCCAGCAGCTTGGGGCCGGGGCGAGACACCGGGGAGCTGTTTTTT.

This clone was found once. The chain links TRBV6-1 to TRBJ1-2; a weak D match, TRBD1 (6 bases). The CDR3 is 15 amino acids. CDR1 is MNHNS, CDR2 SASEGT, per germline. V lost 6 bases, J lost 1 base, and 15 bases lay in between. CDR3 sequence (DNA): TGTGCCAGCAGGGAAATAGGACAGCATAACTATGGCTACACCTTC. Its translation: CASREIGQHNYGYTF.

This chain links TRBV5-1 with TRBJ1-1; perhaps TRBD1 as D (6 bases). The CDR3 sequence is 14 residues long. Germline lookup yields CDR1 SGHRS and CDR2 YFSETQ. The germline V and J ends were trimmed by 0 bases and 6 bases, with 12 bases remaining between them. DNA of the CDR3: TGCGCCAGCAGCTTGGGTCAGGGGAATTCTGAAGCTTTCTTT. Amino acid sequence: CASSLGQGNSEAFF.

This sequence joins TRBV7-3 and TRBJ1-5; no definite D call. V dropped 2 bases and J dropped 15 bases, with 11 bases sitting between them. CDR1 and CDR2 (germline): SGHTA, FQGTGA. The CDR3 runs 11 residues. CDR3 loop: CASSLLGYGHF. CDR3 nucleotides: TGTGCCAGCAGCTTACTGGGTTATGGGCATTTT.

The V call is TRBV5-1, the J call TRBJ1-2; tentatively, D is TRBD1 (6 bases). The length of the CDR3 is 15 residues. Trimming shortened V by 4 bases and J by 5 bases, and 18 bases separated the two germline ends. Germline CDR1 is SGHRS and CDR2 is YFSETQ. Written as DNA, the CDR3 is TGCGCCAGCAGCCGGACTTGGGGGCTAGGGTATGGCTACACCTTC. It is translated as CASSRTWGLGYGYTF.

The chain employs TRBV28 and TRBJ2-5; 11 bases are a match to TRBD2. The assigned J gene may be wrong: the sequence end matches TRBJ2-7 better. The CDR3 consists of 14 residues. Germline CDR1 reads MDHEN; CDR2 reads SYDVKM. CDR3 loop: CASSTSGSLYEQYF. CDR3 sequence (DNA): TGTGCCAGCAGTACTAGCGGGAGCTTATACGAGCAGTACTTC.

The chain combines TRBV7-8 with TRBJ2-3; maybe TRBD2 (5 bases). Germline loops: CDR1 SGHVS, CDR2 FQNEAQ. Trimming removed 1 base at V and 3 bases at J, with 8 bases between. The CDR3 has 14 residues. The CDR3 nucleotides are TGTGCCAGCAGCTTAGTCGGGGAAACAGATACGCAGTATTTT. It yields the protein CASSLVGETDTQYF.

In regard to this clone: At one end the junction does not follow the germline gene, possibly because of a read error. Distinct nucleotide sequences in the sample also encode this CDR3. This rearrangement joins TRBV30 to TRBJ1-1; 7 bases align to TRBD1. The CDR3 consists of 14 residues. Germline CDR1 GTSNPN, CDR2 SVGIG (reference sequence). The CDR3, as DNA: TGTGCCTGGAGTTTCAGGGGGAGGAGAACTGAGGCTTTCTTT. Translation: CAWSFRGRRTEAFF.

This chain links TRBV5-1 with TRBJ2-3; 8 nucleotides agree with TRBD2. Germline CDR1 and CDR2: SGHRS and YFSETQ. The length of the CDR3 is 15 residues. V was pared by 3 bases and J by 6 bases, with 9 bases of the junction left unmatched. CDR3 nucleotide sequence: TGCGCCAGCAGCTCAAAGACTAGCGCTGCCGATACGCAGTATTTT. Residues: CASSSKTSAADTQYF.

This chain connects TRBV28 to TRBJ1-2; D might be TRBD1 (6 bases). This CDR3 spans 13 amino acids. The V and J ends lost 2 bases and 3 bases respectively, with 7 bases between them. Germline CDR1 reads MDHEN; CDR2 reads SYDVKM. The DNA for the CDR3 is TGTGCCAGCAGTTTAAACAGGGACTATGGCTACACCTTC. Protein sequence: CASSLNRDYGYTF.

The J gene is TRBJ2-1, the V gene TRBV6-6; D may be TRBD2 (5 bases). Per the germline V gene, CDR1 is MNHNY and CDR2 is SVGAGI (reference sequence). Trimming removed 6 bases from V and 10 bases from J, with 13 bases in between. This CDR3 is 12 amino acids long. Here the CDR3 DNA reads TGTGCCAGCAGCCCTTTGGCTAGCGAGCAGTTCTTC. It encodes CASSPLASEQFF.

This chain connects TRBV7-9 to TRBJ2-7; 10 bases line up with TRBD1. The CDR3 totals 14 residues. Germline CDR1 reads SEHNR; CDR2 reads FQNEAQ (reference sequence). V lost 4 bases to trimming and J lost 10 bases; unmatched junction nucleotides: 10. In DNA form, the CDR3 reads TGTGCCAGCAGCTCAACCGGGGACAGGGGCCGTCAGTACTTC. Translated, it gives CASSSTGDRGRQYF.

The chain carries TRBV29-1 and TRBJ2-3, with 10 bases lining up with TRBD1. The CDR3 spans 13 residues. Germline CDR1 and CDR2: SQVTM and ANQGSEA. V lost 8 bases, J lost 3 bases, and 5 bases stayed unmatched. The CDR3 loop reads CSTRDRGTDTQYF. In DNA, the CDR3 is TGCAGCACCCGGGACAGGGGAACAGATACGCAGTATTTT.

The rearrangement uses TRBV11-2 and TRBJ2-6; no clear D. The CDR3 is 15 amino acids. CDR1 is SGHAT, CDR2 FQNNGV, per germline. Trimming removed 5 bases from V and 3 bases from J, with 11 bases in between. This CDR3 is CASSPLKGGANVLTF. CDR3 in DNA: TGTGCCAGCAGCCCCCTAAAGGGTGGGGCCAACGTCCTGACTTTC. Full variable domain (rest looked up from reference TRBV11-2 and TRBJ2-6): EAGVAQSPRYKIIEKRQSVAFWCNPISGHATLYWYQQILGQGPKLLIQFQNNGVVDDSQLPKDRFSAERLKGVDSTLKIQPAKLEDSAVYLCASSPLKGGANVLTFGAGSRLTVL.

The chain joins TRBV28 to TRBJ2-5, with 12 bases lining up with TRBD1. Gene TRBJ2-7 matches the end of the DNA better, so the J call may be wrong. The CDR3 sequence is 15 residues long. CDR1 is MDHEN and CDR2 is SYDVKM in the germline V gene. CDR3 in DNA: TGTGCCAGCAGCACCGGGACAGGGGGCCGGTACGAGCAGTACTTC. It yields the protein CASSTGTGGRYEQYF.

This clone was detected only once. The chain carries TRBV6-1 and TRBJ1-1, with TRBD1 matching over 7 bases. This CDR3 is built from 15 residues. Germline V CDR1 and CDR2: MNHNS, SASEGT. V shed 6 bases, J shed 5 bases, and the junction held 12 bases outside the gene matches. The CDR3 nucleotides are TGTGCCAGCAGGACGACCGGGACAGTCACGACTGAAGCTTTCTTT. It is translated as CASRTTGTVTTEAFF.

This chain links TRBV9 with TRBJ2-6; D remains ambiguous. The germline V and J ends were trimmed by 3 bases and 0 bases, with 7 bases remaining between them. This CDR3 region has 15 residues. Germline values: CDR1 SGDLS, CDR2 YYNGEE. As DNA, the CDR3 is TGTGCCAGCAGCGACAGATTCTCTGGGGCCAACGTCCTGACTTTC. This sequence encodes CASSDRFSGANVLTF.

V is TRBV28 and J is TRBJ2-7; D is ambiguous. The CDR3 covers 14 residues. Germline CDR1 MDHEN, CDR2 SYDVKM. V dropped 5 bases and J dropped 2 bases, with 13 bases sitting between them. The CDR3 DNA is TGTGCCAGCAGTCCGGAAAGGGCCCCCTACGAGCAGTACTTC. It codes for CASSPERAPYEQYF.

The gene calls are TRBV10-3 and TRBJ2-2, with 15 positions matching TRBD2. After removal of 6 bases from V and 5 bases from J, the junction contained 4 bases not matched to a gene. The CDR3 has 16 amino acids. Germline V gene lookup returns CDR1 ENHRY and CDR2 SYGVKD. The CDR3 DNA is TGTGCCATCAGCGGGACTAGCGGGAGGAGAACCGGGGAGCTGTTTTTT. Translating it yields CAISGTSGRRTGELFF.

The genes are TRBV5-1 and TRBJ2-5; D is possibly TRBD1 (6 bases). The J call is uncertain, as TRBJ2-7 better fits the DNA end. The CDR3 extends over 14 amino acids. Germline CDR1 reads SGHRS; CDR2 reads YFSETQ. This CDR3 reads CASSPGTSTYEQYF. The CDR3 DNA follows: TGCGCCAGCAGCCCCGGGACATCGACCTACGAGCAGTACTTC.

The rearrangement uses TRBV6-1 and TRBJ2-7, with TRBD1 matching 10 bases. The CDR3 sequence is 14 residues long. Germline CDR1 is MNHNS and CDR2 is SASEGT. V was clipped by 6 bases and J by 5 bases; unmatched bases: 7. The CDR3 sequence: CASSAWDRGNEQYF. The CDR3 bases are TGTGCCAGCAGCGCCTGGGACAGGGGCAACGAGCAGTACTTC.

The CDR3 loop reads CASSEGWGFGSPLHF. The CDR3 bases are TGTGCCAGCAGTGAAGGGTGGGGATTCGGTTCACCCCTCCACTTT. J is TRBJ1-6 and V is TRBV6-1; no firm D call. Germline CDR1 and CDR2: MNHNS and SASEGT. The V gene lost 1 base and the J gene lost 9 bases, with 13 bases spanning the gap. This CDR3 comprises 15 residues.

The chain is built from TRBV7-8 and TRBJ2-5; D gene unclear. Deletions cut 2 bases from V and 3 bases from J, with 10 bases between. Germline CDR1 SGHVS, CDR2 FQNEAQ. The CDR3 sequence is 14 residues long. For the CDR3, the DNA is TGTGCCAGCAGCTTATCAAACGTAAAAGAGACCCAGTACTTC. Amino acids: CASSLSNVKETQYF.